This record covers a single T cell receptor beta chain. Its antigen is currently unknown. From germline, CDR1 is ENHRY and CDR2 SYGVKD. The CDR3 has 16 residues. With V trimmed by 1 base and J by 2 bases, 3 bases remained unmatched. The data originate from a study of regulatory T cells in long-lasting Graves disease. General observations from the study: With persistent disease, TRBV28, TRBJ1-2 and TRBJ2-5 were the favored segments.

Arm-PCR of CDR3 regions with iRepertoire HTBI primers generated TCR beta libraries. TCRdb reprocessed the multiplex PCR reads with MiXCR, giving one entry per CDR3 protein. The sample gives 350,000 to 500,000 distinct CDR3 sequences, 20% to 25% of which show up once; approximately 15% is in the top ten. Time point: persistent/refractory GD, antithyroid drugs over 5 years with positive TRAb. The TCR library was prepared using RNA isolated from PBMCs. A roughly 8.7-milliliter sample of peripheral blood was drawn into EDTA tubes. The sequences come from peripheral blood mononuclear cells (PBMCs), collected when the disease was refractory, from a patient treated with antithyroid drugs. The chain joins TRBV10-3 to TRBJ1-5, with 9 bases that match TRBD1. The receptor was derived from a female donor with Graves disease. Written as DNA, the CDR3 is TGTGCCATCAGTGAGTGGACAGGGGACGGCAATCAGCCCCAGCATTTT. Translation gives CAISEWTGDGNQPQHF.